The 8 T cell receptor beta chains listed next were all sequenced from one sample in a study of blood T cell repertoires in COVID-19. Profiled with immunoSEQ multiplex PCR; TCRdb holds only in-frame clones, not every one. The table has fewer than 100,000 clones, 80% seen once. Material for sequencing was peripheral blood. Receptors were obtained from a woman in her 70s with acute or convalescent COVID-19.

The rearrangement joins TRBV5-1 to TRBJ2-1; D possibly corresponds to TRBD2 (5 bases). The CDR3 totals 14 residues. CDR1 SGHRS and CDR2 YFSETQ come from the germline V gene. Deletions cut 0 bases from V and 2 bases from J, with 6 bases between. The CDR3 is CASSLAGTYNEQFF. The CDR3 coding sequence is TGCGCCAGCAGCTTGGCGGGGACCTACAATGAGCAGTTCTTC.

The genes are TRBV7-6 and TRBJ2-3; no definite D call. Trimming took 5 bases from V and 1 from J, leaving 13 bases between them. Germline values: CDR1 SGHVS, CDR2 FNYEAQ. This CDR3 is 15 amino acids long. In DNA, the CDR3 is TGTGCCAGCAGCCTAAATCGACAACGCACAGATACGCAGTATTTT. The encoded protein is CASSLNRQRTDTQYF.

This clone was seen only a few times. The V call is TRBV19, the J call TRBJ1-2, with D possibly TRBD1 on 5 matching bases. This CDR3 has 12 amino acids. V shed 10 bases and J shed 3 bases, with 12 bases lying between them. Germline V gene sequence: CDR1 LNHDA, CDR2 SQIVND (reference sequence). This CDR3 is CAISGRDYGYTF. The CDR3 region has the DNA TGTGCCATCTCAGGCAGGGACTATGGCTACACCTTC.

V gene TRBV5-1 combines with J gene TRBJ2-4; TRBD2 matches 12 bases. Losses at the gene ends were 1 base for V and 1 base for J; bases not matched to a gene: 0. Germline V gene data show CDR1 as SGHRS and CDR2 as YFSETQ. CDR3 length: 16 amino acids. Here the CDR3 reads CASSLTSGRAKNIQYF. CDR3 nucleotide sequence: TGCGCCAGCAGCTTGACTAGCGGGAGGGCCAAAAACATTCAGTACTTC.

V gene TRBV7-2 combines with J gene TRBJ2-1, with 8 bases matching TRBD2. This CDR3 contains 16 residues. The V segment lost 3 bases and the J segment 6 bases; nucleotides outside the gene matches: 10. Germline V gene data show CDR1 as SGHTA and CDR2 as FQGNSA. The CDR3 DNA reads as TGTGCCAGCAGCTTCAGACGGGGGACTAGAGGCAATGAGCAGTTCTTC. This sequence encodes CASSFRRGTRGNEQFF.

This rearrangement joins TRBV7-8 to TRBJ2-7, with 9 positions matching TRBD2. CDR3 size: 15 residues. Trimming cost V 1 base and J 7 bases; bases outside gene matches: 8. Germline V lookup: CDR1 SGHVS, CDR2 FQNEAQ. The CDR3 sequence is CASSLVGLAQGEQYF. The DNA for the CDR3 is TGTGCCAGCAGCTTAGTGGGACTAGCCCAAGGAGAGCAGTACTTC.

The chain carries TRBV11-2 and TRBJ2-1; 12 bases fit TRBD2. V shed 3 bases, J shed 4 bases, and the junction held 4 bases outside the gene matches. The CDR3 runs to 16 residues. Germline V lookup: CDR1 SGHAT, CDR2 FQNNGV. The chain's CDR3 is CASSFRLAGVYNEQFF. CDR3 bases: TGTGCCAGCAGCTTTAGACTAGCGGGAGTATACAATGAGCAGTTCTTC.

This clone was counted between two and nine times. The rearrangement uses TRBV3-1 (or the pseudogene TRBV3-2) and TRBJ1-4; 7 bases fit TRBD1. The CDR3 totals 14 residues. J gave up 4 bases and V 5 bases, and 4 bases lay outside the gene matches. Germline V CDR1 and CDR2: LGHDT, YNNKEL (reference sequence). CDR3 region: CASSTTGSNEKLFF. The CDR3 nucleotides are TGTGCCAGCAGCACGACAGGGAGTAATGAAAAACTGTTTTTT.